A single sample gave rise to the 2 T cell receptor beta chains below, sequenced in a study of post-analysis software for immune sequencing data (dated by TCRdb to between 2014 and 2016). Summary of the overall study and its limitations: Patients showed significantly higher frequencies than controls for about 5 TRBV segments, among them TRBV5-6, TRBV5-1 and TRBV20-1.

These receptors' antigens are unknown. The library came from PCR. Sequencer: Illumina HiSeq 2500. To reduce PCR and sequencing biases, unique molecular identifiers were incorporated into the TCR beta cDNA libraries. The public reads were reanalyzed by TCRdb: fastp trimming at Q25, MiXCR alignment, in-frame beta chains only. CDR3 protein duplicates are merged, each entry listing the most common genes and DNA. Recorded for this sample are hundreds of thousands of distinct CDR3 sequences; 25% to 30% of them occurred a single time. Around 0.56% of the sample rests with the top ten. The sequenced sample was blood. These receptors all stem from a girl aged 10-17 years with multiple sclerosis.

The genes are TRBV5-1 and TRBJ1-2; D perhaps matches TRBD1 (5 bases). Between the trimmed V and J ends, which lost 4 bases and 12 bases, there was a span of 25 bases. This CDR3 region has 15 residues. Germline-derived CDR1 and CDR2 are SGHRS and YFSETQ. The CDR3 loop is CASSPLRETAGFHTF. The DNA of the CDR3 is TGCGCCAGCAGCCCCCTAAGAGAGACAGCCGGTTTCCACACCTTC.

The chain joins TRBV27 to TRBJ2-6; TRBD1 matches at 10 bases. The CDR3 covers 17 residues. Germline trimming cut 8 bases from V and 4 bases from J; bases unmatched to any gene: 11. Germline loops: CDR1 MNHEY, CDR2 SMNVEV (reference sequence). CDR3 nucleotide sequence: TGTGCCAGCTTCGGGAGGGACAGGGGTTCCGGGGCCAACGTCCTGACTTTC. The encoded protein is CASFGRDRGSGANVLTF.